This passage covers 25 T cell receptor beta chains from one sample sequenced in a study of OX40 agonist ivuxolimab in advanced cancers. Generated by immunoSEQ multiplex PCR, the TCRdb table keeps only in-frame clones and is missing some. The sample holds 100,000 or so clones, approximately 91% seen once. This specimen consisted of CD4+ or CD8+ T cells sorted from blood, obtained in a trial of the OX40 agonist ivuxolimab. The receptors derive from an adult with an advanced solid tumor such as melanoma, head and neck, liver or kidney cancer.

This clone was seen a handful of times. This rearrangement joins TRBV19 to TRBJ2-1; 8 bases match TRBD1. The trim removed 5 bases at V and 10 bases at J, leaving 10 bases unmatched. The germline gives CDR1 LNHDA, CDR2 SQIVND (reference sequence). The CDR3 is 14 amino acids. The CDR3, as DNA: TGTGCCAGTAGTCTAGGGACAGGCAACTGGGAGCAGTTCTTC. It specifies CASSLGTGNWEQFF.

The chain links TRBV19 to TRBJ2-1; D is unclear. V shed 7 bases and J shed 2 bases, with 12 bases lying between them. Germline loops: CDR1 LNHDA, CDR2 SQIVND (reference sequence). The CDR3 runs 14 residues. The CDR3 protein is CASNPSAAYNEQFF. The CDR3, as DNA: TGTGCCAGTAACCCGTCTGCGGCCTACAATGAGCAGTTCTTC.

V is TRBV6-6 and J is TRBJ2-1; 9 bases agree with TRBD2. This CDR3 region has 16 residues. The junction had 9 bases not matched to a gene; V was cut back by 4 bases and J by 5 bases. The germline CDR1 and CDR2 sequences are MNHNY and SVGAGI (reference sequence). CDR3 loop: CASSSHGTSRNNEQFF. Here the CDR3 DNA reads TGTGCCAGCAGTTCTCACGGGACTAGCAGAAACAATGAGCAGTTCTTC.

This clone appeared a few times. The chain is built from TRBV19 and TRBJ1-6; 8 bases are shared with TRBD1. With 8 bases clipped from V and 7 bases from J, the junction kept 7 bases outside the gene matches. CDR3 size: 14 residues. Germline CDR1 reads LNHDA; CDR2 reads SQIVND (reference sequence). CDR3 sequence (DNA): TGTGCCAGTGCTGACAGGGGCCTAAATTCACCCCTCCACTTT. Protein: CASADRGLNSPLHF.

The chain has TRBV27 and TRBJ2-7; 13 positions agree with TRBD2. There are 17 residues in the CDR3. The V segment lost 4 bases and the J segment 4 bases; nucleotides outside the gene matches: 10. The germline V gene encodes CDR1 MNHEY and CDR2 SMNVEV (reference sequence). For the CDR3, the DNA is TGTGCCAGCAGTTCAAATGGACTAGCGGGAGCCCCGTACGAGCAGTACTTC. Translating gives CASSSNGLAGAPYEQYF.

This clone showed up just once. This chain links TRBV19 with TRBJ2-7; TRBD1 might be the D (6 bases). Trimming removed 4 bases from V and 7 bases from J, with 17 bases in between. Germline CDR1 reads LNHDA; CDR2 reads SQIVND (reference sequence). There are 14 residues in the CDR3. The CDR3 reads CASSRGTRSWEQYF. In nucleotides, the CDR3 is TGTGCCAGTAGTAGAGGGACACGTTCGTGGGAGCAGTACTTC.

The rearrangement joins TRBV6-5 to TRBJ2-5; D gene unclear. The length of the CDR3 is 13 residues. Deletions cut 2 bases from V and 7 bases from J, with 11 bases between. CDR1 MNHEY and CDR2 SVGAGI come from the germline V gene. The chain's CDR3 is CASSYTIFGTQYF. CDR3 bases: TGTGCCAGCAGTTACACAATCTTCGGGACCCAGTACTTC.

The CDR3 loop is CASSLGGLDWYF. CDR3 DNA sequence: TGTGCCAGCAGCTTAGGGGGACTAGACTGGTACTTC. V and J are TRBV7-8 and TRBJ2-5; 8 bases match TRBD2. The CDR3 is 12 residues long. The trim removed 1 base at V and 13 bases at J, leaving 5 bases unmatched. Germline values: CDR1 SGHVS, CDR2 FQNEAQ.

The chain uses TRBV9 and TRBJ2-7; D possibly corresponds to TRBD2 (7 bases). Germline CDR1 is SGDLS and CDR2 is YYNGEE. V was trimmed by 3 bases and J by 2 bases, leaving 15 bases between them. The CDR3 has 15 amino acids. The CDR3 region has the DNA TGTGCCAGCAGCGCGGGGGGACATCAGACCTACGAGCAGTACTTC. This sequence encodes CASSAGGHQTYEQYF. Looking up the rest from reference TRBV9 and TRBJ2-7 gives the full variable domain: DSGVTQTPKHLITATGQRVTLRCSPRSGDLSVYWYQQSLDQGLQFLIQYYNGEERAKGNILERFSAQQFPDLHSELNLSSLELGDSALYFCASSAGGHQTYEQYFGPGTRLTVT.

The chain has TRBV27 and TRBJ1-1; D may be TRBD1 (6 bases). In germline, CDR1 is MNHEY, CDR2 SMNVEV (reference sequence). Trimming left V 6 bases short and J 9 bases short, with 17 bases between. This CDR3 comprises 13 residues. CDR3 nucleotide sequence: TGTGCCAGCAGGAGGACAGCCGAGACGAAAGCTTTCTTT. It specifies CASRRTAETKAFF.

The gene calls are TRBV28 and TRBJ2-5; possible D gene TRBD2, 6 bases. Trimming took 5 bases from V and 5 from J, leaving 9 bases between them. This CDR3 has 12 amino acids. CDR1 is MDHEN, CDR2 SYDVKM, per germline. The CDR3, as DNA: TGTGCCAGCAGTCCCGGAGGGGAGACCCAGTACTTC. As protein: CASSPGGETQYF.

The chain recombines TRBV19 with TRBJ2-7; D unclear. The V end lost 3 bases, the J end lost 2 bases, and 11 bases lay between the germline ends. Germline V gene sequence: CDR1 LNHDA, CDR2 SQIVND (reference sequence). The CDR3 length is 14 residues. CDR3: CASSITFSAYEQYF. CDR3 nucleotides: TGTGCCAGTAGTATTACCTTCAGTGCCTACGAGCAGTACTTC. The full variable domain, rest sourced from reference TRBV19 and TRBJ2-7, is DGGITQSPKYLFRKEGQNVTLSCEQNLNHDAMYWYRQDPGQGLRLIYYSQIVNDFQKGDIAEGYSVSREKKESFPLTVTSAQKNPTAFYLCASSITFSAYEQYFGPGTRLTVT.

The rearrangement uses TRBV6-1 and TRBJ2-3; TRBD1 matches at 8 bases. The CDR3 runs 15 residues. CDR1 is MNHNS, CDR2 SASEGT, per germline. V was pared by 2 bases and J by 1 base, with 2 bases of the junction left unmatched. CDR3 sequence (DNA): TGTGCCAGCAGTGAATCAGGGGGCCGCACAGATACGCAGTATTTT. Protein product: CASSESGGRTDTQYF.

V is TRBV10-3 and J is TRBJ1-5, with D unclear. Germline values: CDR1 ENHRY, CDR2 SYGVKD. Trimming cost V 0 bases and J 5 bases, with 5 bases left between them. The length of the CDR3 is 13 residues. This chain's CDR3 is CAISESAYQPQHF. CDR3 in DNA: TGTGCCATCAGTGAGTCGGCCTATCAGCCCCAGCATTTT.

J is TRBJ2-7 and V is TRBV4-1; D is perhaps TRBD1 (6 bases). V dropped 2 bases and J dropped 4 bases, with 9 bases sitting between them. This CDR3 has 13 amino acids. Per germline, CDR1 MGHRA and CDR2 YSYEKL. In DNA, the CDR3 is TGCGCCAGCAGCCAACAGGGGTTATACGAGCAGTACTTC. Translated: CASSQQGLYEQYF.

The V gene is TRBV10-3, the J gene TRBJ1-6; perhaps TRBD1 as D (5 bases). Trimming stripped 3 bases from V and 6 bases from J, with 9 bases between. Germline values: CDR1 ENHRY, CDR2 SYGVKD. The CDR3 totals 14 residues. The CDR3 DNA sequence: TGTGCCATCAGTGACCCGACAGCTAATTCACCCCTCCACTTT. Amino acid sequence: CAISDPTANSPLHF.

This rearrangement joins TRBV27 to TRBJ1-2, with TRBD1 identical over 8 bases. CDR3 size: 15 residues. Trimming took 5 bases from V and 2 from J; bases not matched to a gene: 7. Germline V gene lookup returns CDR1 MNHEY and CDR2 SMNVEV (reference sequence). The CDR3 DNA reads TGTGCCAGCAGTGCCAGGACAGGGACGAACTATGGCTACACCTTC. It encodes CASSARTGTNYGYTF.

The gene calls are TRBV5-1 and TRBJ1-1; D ambiguous. CDR3 size: 14 residues. Deletions cut 6 bases from V and 1 base from J, with 13 bases between. Per the germline V gene, CDR1 is SGHRS and CDR2 is YFSETQ. The DNA of the CDR3 is TGCGCCAGCACCCCCCTTTTAGCGAACACTGAAGCTTTCTTT. As protein: CASTPLLANTEAFF.

V and J are TRBV5-1 and TRBJ2-1; the match to TRBD2 covers 10 bases. This CDR3 spans 14 amino acids. The J segment lost 7 bases and the V segment lost 2 bases, leaving 3 bases of the junction unmatched. Germline assignment: CDR1 SGHRS and CDR2 YFSETQ. CDR3 loop: CASSFSSGRNEQFF. CDR3 bases: TGCGCCAGCAGCTTCTCTAGCGGGAGAAATGAGCAGTTCTTC. The whole variable domain, remainder taken from reference TRBV5-1 and TRBJ2-1, is KAGVTQTPRYLIKTRGQQVTLSCSPISGHRSVSWYQQTPGQGLQFLFEYFSETQRNKGNFPGRFSGRQFSNSRSEMNVSTLELGDSALYLCASSFSSGRNEQFFGPGTRLTVL.

The CDR3 DNA follows: TGTGCCAGCAGCGTAGAAGGGACAGTCTCCTACGAGCAGTACTTC. Amino acids: CASSVEGTVSYEQYF. The V gene is TRBV9, the J gene TRBJ2-7, with 7 bases aligning to TRBD1. The CDR3 is 15 amino acids. The V gene's germline CDR1 is SGDLS and CDR2 YYNGEE. Losses at the gene ends were 0 bases for V and 0 bases for J; bases not matched to a gene: 3. The whole variable domain, remainder taken from reference TRBV9 and TRBJ2-7, is DSGVTQTPKHLITATGQRVTLRCSPRSGDLSVYWYQQSLDQGLQFLIQYYNGEERAKGNILERFSAQQFPDLHSELNLSSLELGDSALYFCASSVEGTVSYEQYFGPGTRLTVT.

V usage is TRBV30 and J usage is TRBJ2-7; 8 bases are a match to TRBD1. The germline V gene encodes CDR1 GTSNPN and CDR2 SVGIG (reference sequence). This CDR3 has 14 residues. With V trimmed by 5 bases and J by 3 bases, 9 bases remained unmatched. CDR3 sequence (DNA): TGTGCCTGGGACCGACAGGGGACTTACTACGAGCAGTACTTC. Its translation is CAWDRQGTYYEQYF.

The chain is built from TRBV28 and TRBJ1-1; unclear D gene. This CDR3 is built from 12 residues. Germline lookup yields CDR1 MDHEN and CDR2 SYDVKM. V was clipped by 2 bases and J by 4 bases, with 5 bases between them. The CDR3 nucleotides are TGTGCCAGCAGTTTACCGGGCACTGAAGCTTTCTTT. Amino acids: CASSLPGTEAFF.

The V call is TRBV6-1, the J call TRBJ2-1; possible D gene TRBD1, 7 bases. Germline lookup yields CDR1 MNHNS and CDR2 SASEGT. This CDR3 is 14 amino acids long. V was clipped by 2 bases and J by 6 bases, with 11 bases between them. The CDR3 sequence: CASSERGRGNEQFF. The DNA of the CDR3 is TGTGCCAGCAGTGAAAGGGGGCGGGGCAATGAGCAGTTCTTC.

This chain uses TRBV19 with TRBJ2-7, with TRBD2 matching 12 bases. The CDR3 contains 16 residues. V shed 5 bases and J 3 bases; nucleotides not matched to a gene: 8. Germline values: CDR1 LNHDA, CDR2 SQIVND (reference sequence). DNA of the CDR3: TGTGCCAGTAGTTCCCGACTAGCGGGAGAGGTCTACGAGCAGTACTTC. Its protein product is CASSSRLAGEVYEQYF. Based on the CDR3 plus reference TRBV19 and TRBJ2-7, the full variable domain is DGGITQSPKYLFRKEGQNVTLSCEQNLNHDAMYWYRQDPGQGLRLIYYSQIVNDFQKGDIAEGYSVSREKKESFPLTVTSAQKNPTAFYLCASSSRLAGEVYEQYFGPGTRLTVT.

Here the CDR3 reads CASSSTGVQETQYF. As DNA, the CDR3 is TGTGCCAGCAGCTCAACAGGGGTTCAAGAGACCCAGTACTTC. The gene calls are TRBV5-4 and TRBJ2-5; 7 positions match TRBD1. CDR3 length: 14 amino acids. Germline CDR1 reads SGHNT; CDR2 reads YYREEE (reference sequence). V shed 3 bases, J shed 2 bases, and the junction held 4 bases outside the gene matches.